One and the same sample provided the 29 T cell receptor beta chains below, sequenced in a study of metastatic and nonmetastatic thyroid tumors. Using MiXCR, TCRdb reanalyzed the PCR reads. Seen here are 7,000 to 8,000 clones, around 26% observed once, and the top ten hold around 38%. None of the patients had undergone any treatment ahead of thyroid surgery. The source material was tumor tissue. Receptor source: a male donor with papillary thyroid cancer or a benign thyroid nodule (not recorded which). Some clones in this sample may be carry-over from other donors' samples.

The sample holds a few counts of this clone. The rearrangement joins TRBV19 to TRBJ1-1; D remains ambiguous. The V and J ends lost 3 bases and 5 bases respectively, with 7 bases between them. The CDR3 totals 12 residues. Germline V gene lookup returns CDR1 LNHDA and CDR2 SQIVND (reference sequence). CDR3 protein: CASSISRTEAFF. CDR3 in DNA: TGTGCCAGTAGTATTAGCAGGACTGAAGCTTTCTTT. Combining the CDR3 with reference TRBV19 and TRBJ1-1 gives the whole variable domain DGGITQSPKYLFRKEGQNVTLSCEQNLNHDAMYWYRQDPGQGLRLIYYSQIVNDFQKGDIAEGYSVSREKKESFPLTVTSAQKNPTAFYLCASSISRTEAFFGQGTRLTVV.

By share, this clone counts as medium-sized. The chain is built from TRBV12-3 or TRBV12-4 and TRBJ2-1, with D tentatively TRBD1 or TRBD2 (6 bases each). The CDR3 spans 15 residues. The germline V and J ends were trimmed by 5 bases and 4 bases, with 15 bases remaining between them. CDR3 protein: CASSPLSGAYNEQFF. In DNA form, the CDR3 reads TGTGCCAGCAGTCCCCTCTCGGGGGCTTACAATGAGCAGTTCTTC.

The chain is built from TRBV30 and TRBJ2-7, with a possible D match to TRBD1 (5 bases). The CDR3 consists of 15 residues. Germline loops: CDR1 GTSNPN, CDR2 SVGIG (reference sequence). The V end was cut by 1 base, the J end by 6 bases, with 19 bases between. In DNA, the CDR3 is TGTGCCTGGAGTGCCCCAGGGAATTGGGGAAGCGAGCAGTACTTC. Amino acids: CAWSAPGNWGSEQYF.

This chain links TRBV19 with TRBJ2-7; 9 bases match TRBD2. The trim removed 9 bases at V and 3 bases at J, leaving 6 bases unmatched. In germline, CDR1 is LNHDA, CDR2 SQIVND (reference sequence). This CDR3 is 13 amino acids long. The DNA of the CDR3 is TGTGCCAGGTATAGCGGGAGTGGCTACGAGCAGTACTTC. It codes for CARYSGSGYEQYF. Variable domain in full (rest from reference TRBV19 and TRBJ2-7): DGGITQSPKYLFRKEGQNVTLSCEQNLNHDAMYWYRQDPGQGLRLIYYSQIVNDFQKGDIAEGYSVSREKKESFPLTVTSAQKNPTAFYLCARYSGSGYEQYFGPGTRLTVT.

This clone has a count of ten or more. This CDR3 reads CAWTRLTGGNTEAFF. The CDR3 DNA follows: TGTGCCTGGACTCGCTTGACAGGGGGCAACACTGAAGCTTTCTTT. This chain joins TRBV30 and TRBJ1-1; 10 nucleotides agree with TRBD1. Trimming took 4 bases from V and 2 from J; bases not matched to a gene: 7. The CDR3 loop spans 15 amino acids. CDR1 is GTSNPN, CDR2 SVGIG, per germline (reference sequence).

In its sample, this clone was seen a few times. DNA for the CDR3: TGTGCCAGCAGTGAAGCGCCTGGGGGTAACTATGGCTACACCTTC. Translation: CASSEAPGGNYGYTF. The gene calls are TRBV6-1 and TRBJ1-2, with D possibly being TRBD1 (5 bases). The ends were cut back, 0 bases at V and 1 base at J, with 9 bases in the middle. Looked up from germline, CDR1 is MNHNS and CDR2 is SASEGT. CDR3 length: 15 residues.

A few counts support this clone. The chain couples TRBV7-2 to TRBJ1-1; D uncertain. V was trimmed by 1 base and J by 0 bases, leaving 3 bases between them. The CDR3 length is 13 residues. Germline V gene lookup returns CDR1 SGHTA and CDR2 FQGNSA. CDR3 residues: CASSLELNTEAFF. As DNA, the CDR3 is TGTGCCAGCAGCTTAGAACTGAACACTGAAGCTTTCTTT.

In its sample, this clone ranks as medium-sized. V is TRBV27 and J is TRBJ2-6; tentatively, D is TRBD2 (6 bases). Trimming took off 3 bases at V and 0 bases at J, with 9 bases between the two ends. The CDR3 runs to 16 residues. Germline V CDR1 and CDR2: MNHEY, SMNVEV (reference sequence). CDR3 protein: CASSLGLSSGANVLTF. DNA for the CDR3: TGTGCCAGCAGTTTGGGACTTAGCTCTGGGGCCAACGTCCTGACTTTC.

By share, this clone ranks as medium-sized. The gene calls are TRBV5-1 and TRBJ2-7; D is uncertain. The germline gives CDR1 SGHRS, CDR2 YFSETQ. There are 17 residues in the CDR3. The V gene lost 0 bases and the J gene lost 4 bases, with 20 bases spanning the gap. The CDR3 DNA reads TGCGCCAGCAGCTTGGGCCCTACAGCCGCCGGTGGGTACGAGCAGTACTTC. Its protein is CASSLGPTAAGGYEQYF.

This clone appeared a few times. The chain carries TRBV2 and TRBJ2-7; D call uncertain. Germline V gene lookup returns CDR1 SNHLY and CDR2 FYNNEI. This CDR3 comprises 11 residues. V was cut by 5 bases and J by 2 bases, with 4 bases left in between. The CDR3 bases are TGTGCCAGCAGTCGGACCTACGAGCAGTACTTC. Residues: CASSRTYEQYF.

This clone occurred a few times. The rearrangement links TRBV2 to TRBJ2-1; D might be TRBD1 or TRBD2, each matching 6 bases. CDR1 is SNHLY and CDR2 is FYNNEI in the germline V gene. The CDR3 totals 11 residues. The V end lost 9 bases, the J end lost 6 bases, and 9 bases lay between the germline ends. CDR3 sequence reads: CARGGGNEQFF. The CDR3 nucleotides are TGTGCCAGAGGAGGGGGCAATGAGCAGTTCTTC.

The V gene is TRBV12-3 or TRBV12-4, the J gene TRBJ1-2; D gene ambiguous. V lost 3 bases to trimming and J lost 0 bases, with 14 bases between them. The CDR3 runs to 16 residues. In DNA, the CDR3 is TGTGCCAGCAGTTTCCGGGGTCGAAAAGCTAACTATGGCTACACCTTC. Amino acids: CASSFRGRKANYGYTF.

V gene TRBV28 combines with J gene TRBJ1-2, with 7 bases lining up with TRBD1. V trimming: 7 bases; J trimming: 8 bases; junction bases outside the gene matches: 10. The V gene's germline CDR1 is MDHEN and CDR2 SYDVKM. The CDR3 contains 13 residues. CDR3 coding DNA: TGTGCCAGCATTCCCGACAGGGTGAAAGGCTACACCTTC. Translated: CASIPDRVKGYTF.

In this sample, this clone turned up many times. V usage is TRBV30 and J usage is TRBJ2-3, with D perhaps matching TRBD1 or TRBD2 (5 bases each). Germline V CDR1 and CDR2: GTSNPN, SVGIG (reference sequence). The CDR3 is 14 residues long. V lost 5 bases and J 8 bases, leaving 20 bases between the germline ends. The CDR3 here is CAWSEFQRGRTQYF. In DNA, the CDR3 is TGTGCCTGGTCCGAATTCCAGAGGGGTCGTACGCAGTATTTT.

The chain couples TRBV5-1 to TRBJ2-7; perhaps D is TRBD1 or TRBD2 (5 bases each). V lost 5 bases and J 7 bases, leaving 19 bases between the germline ends. This CDR3 region has 14 residues. CDR1 is SGHRS, CDR2 YFSETQ, per germline. CDR3 sequence: CASRFESGRGEQYF. CDR3 DNA: TGCGCCAGCAGGTTCGAGTCGGGAAGGGGAGAGCAGTACTTC.

This clone was observed a few times. This chain joins TRBV12-3 or TRBV12-4 and TRBJ2-1, with TRBD2 matching 10 bases. V lost 7 bases and J lost 10; bases outside the gene matches: 7. The CDR3 spans 13 residues. The CDR3 region has the DNA TGTGCCAGCACTACCTTTAGCGGGAGGGAGCAGTTCTTC. It translates to CASTTFSGREQFF.

This clone was found many times. The V gene is TRBV4-3, the J gene TRBJ1-6, with a possible D match to TRBD1 (6 bases). Looked up from germline, CDR1 is LGHNA and CDR2 is YSLEER. The CDR3 spans 17 residues. V shed 4 bases and J shed 7 bases, with 20 bases lying between them. Here the CDR3 DNA reads TGCGCCAGCAGCCGCTTTACAGGGATGGCGAACAATTCACCCCTCCACTTT. This translates into CASSRFTGMANNSPLHF.

On this clone itself: This may arise from a read error, as a much more abundant clone is one base away. The chain uses TRBV6-1 and TRBJ1-6; TRBD1 matches 9 bases. The CDR3 consists of 15 residues. Germline V CDR1 and CDR2: MNHNS, SASEGT. The CDR3 reads CANSLGQGFRSPLHF. The CDR3 DNA reads TGTGCCAACAGTTTGGGACAGGGTTTTCGATCACCCCTCCACTTT.

The chain carries TRBV5-1 and TRBJ2-1; D unresolved. Germline values: CDR1 SGHRS, CDR2 YFSETQ. The CDR3 sequence is 13 residues long. Trimming left V 4 bases short and J 5 bases short, with 10 bases between. CDR3 loop: CASSLGVDNEQFF. The CDR3 coding sequence is TGCGCCAGCAGCCTCGGTGTGGACAATGAGCAGTTCTTC.

This clone was found a few times. The chain employs TRBV28 and TRBJ1-2, with D unresolved. CDR3 length: 12 amino acids. Per the germline V gene, CDR1 is MDHEN and CDR2 is SYDVKM. With 5 bases removed from V and 4 bases from J, the gap between germline ends came to 8 bases. CDR3 sequence (DNA): TGTGCCAGCAGTACTAATACCTATGGCTACACCTTC. Protein product: CASSTNTYGYTF.

The CDR3 nucleotides read TGTGCCAGCAGCGAAACTACCACAGATACGCAGTATTTT. Translating it yields CASSETTTDTQYF. The chain joins TRBV2 to TRBJ2-3; D is undetermined. The CDR3 has 13 residues. The germline V gene has CDR1 SNHLY and CDR2 FYNNEI. With 6 bases removed from V and 2 bases from J, the gap between germline ends came to 9 bases. Full variable domain (missing parts from reference TRBV2 and TRBJ2-3): EPEVTQTPSHQVTQMGQEVILRCVPISNHLYFYWYRQILGQKVEFLVSFYNNEISEKSEIFDDQFSVERPDGSNFTLKIRSTKLEDSAMYFCASSETTTDTQYFGPGTRLTVL.

By sample share, this clone is medium-sized. This may stem from a read error, because a much larger clone lies one nucleotide away. The conserved phenylalanine or tryptophan normally closing the CDR3 is absent here, so this likely arose from a read error. The CDR3 nucleotides are TGTGCCAGCAGTGACGCGGACACCGGGGAGCTGTTTCTT. The encoded protein is CASSDADTGELFL. This chain uses TRBV6-4 with TRBJ2-2; D unresolved. The CDR3 is 13 amino acids. Germline V gives CDR1 MRHNA, CDR2 SNTAGT. The V and J ends lost 2 bases and 3 bases respectively, with 4 bases between them.

This chain connects TRBV28 to TRBJ1-5; D is ambiguous. CDR1 is MDHEN, CDR2 SYDVKM, per germline. This CDR3 spans 14 amino acids. Trimming shortened V by 3 bases and J by 0 bases, and 6 bases separated the two germline ends. The CDR3 region is CASSFQISNQPQHF. In nucleotides, the CDR3 is TGTGCCAGCAGTTTTCAGATTAGCAATCAGCCCCAGCATTTT.

This clone ranks as medium-sized. The chain employs TRBV20-1 and TRBJ1-2; 7 positions match TRBD1. In germline, CDR1 is DFQATT, CDR2 SNEGSKA (reference sequence). The CDR3 is made up of 15 amino acids. V gave up 6 bases and J gave up 2 bases; unmatched junction bases: 12. CDR3: CSAHVLGGLNYGYTF. The CDR3 bases are TGCAGTGCACATGTATTAGGGGGCTTAAACTATGGCTACACCTTC.

The rearrangement uses TRBV28 and TRBJ1-2, with D unresolved. The germline gives CDR1 MDHEN, CDR2 SYDVKM. The CDR3 loop spans 14 amino acids. The V end was cut by 5 bases, the J end by 2 bases, with 12 bases between. CDR3 region: CASSRGLGNYGYTF. CDR3 sequence (DNA): TGTGCCAGCAGTCGAGGGTTAGGAAACTATGGCTACACCTTC.

The chain combines TRBV6-5 with TRBJ2-1; D remains unclear. The ends were cut back, 2 bases at V and 5 bases at J, with 7 bases in the middle. This CDR3 comprises 13 residues. From germline, CDR1 is MNHEY and CDR2 SVGAGI. The CDR3 loop is CASSYGFDNEQFF. DNA for the CDR3: TGTGCCAGCAGTTACGGCTTTGACAATGAGCAGTTCTTC.

The chain uses TRBV4-1 and TRBJ1-1; no clear D gene. Trimming cost V 3 bases and J 3 bases, with 14 bases left between them. Germline assignment: CDR1 MGHRA and CDR2 YSYEKL. The CDR3 is 15 amino acids. DNA for the CDR3: TGCGCCAGCAGCCAGGTGACCCCCAGTTACACTGAAGCTTTCTTT. Residues: CASSQVTPSYTEAFF.

V is TRBV18 and J is TRBJ2-3, with D possibly being TRBD1 (5 bases). Trimming pared 1 base from V and 5 bases from J, leaving 10 bases between. Germline V gives CDR1 KGHSH, CDR2 LQKENI. The CDR3 has 14 residues. The CDR3 DNA is TGTGCCAGCTCACCACAGGGGTTGGGAGATACGCAGTATTTT. Translating gives CASSPQGLGDTQYF.

This chain uses TRBV7-9 with TRBJ1-1; D is ambiguous. With 5 bases removed from V and 3 bases from J, the gap between germline ends came to 7 bases. The CDR3 is 12 amino acids. In germline, CDR1 is SEHNR, CDR2 FQNEAQ (reference sequence). In DNA, the CDR3 is TGTGCCAGCAGCCGGGTGGACACTGAAGCTTTCTTT. Amino acids: CASSRVDTEAFF.